Listed below are T cell receptor beta chains from one sample, sequenced in a study of patients and donors after allogeneic stem cell transplantation. TCRdb ran MiXCR on the RT-PCR reads and lists one entry per CDR3 protein. There are over 350,000 distinct CDR3 sequences in the sample; 16% occur only once, and roughly 7.2% lies in the top ten. The sequenced sample consisted of blood, either unsorted or a sorted T cell fraction (not recorded which). The receptors here all came from a human donor who was either an allogeneic HSCT recipient or a stem cell or donor lymphocyte infusion donor (not recorded which). It is not recorded whose cells these are; they may come from a transplant donor. Each CDR3 is given with its conserved first and last residue. The order of the fields is CDR3 DNA, CDR3 protein, J gene, clone size, D gene, V gene. A D gene is named only where the DNA matches it firmly. Clone size appears in some rows only: once, few, many, or a class for an expanded clone.

cdr3_nt: TGCGCCAGCAGCCAGAGGACGTCCGTGGGGCCCGGCGGCTACACCTTC
cdr3_aa: CASSQRTSVGPGGYTF
j_call: TRBJ1-2
clone_size: few
d_call: NA
v_call: TRBV5-1

cdr3_nt: TGCAGTGCTAGAGATCGGGGCCTTACCAAGGAGCAGTACTTC
cdr3_aa: CSARDRGLTKEQYF
j_call: TRBJ2-7
clone_size: NA
d_call: NA
v_call: TRBV20-1

cdr3_nt: TGTGCCAGCAGCCTACCCGGGGTGAAAGCCTACAATGAGCAGTTCTTC
cdr3_aa: CASSLPGVKAYNEQFF
j_call: TRBJ2-1
clone_size: NA
d_call: NA
v_call: TRBV7-8

cdr3_nt: TGCAGTGCTTCCCACAGGAGGAGCGGCGAAAAACTGTTTTTT
cdr3_aa: CSASHRRSGEKLFF
j_call: TRBJ1-4
clone_size: few
d_call: NA
v_call: TRBV20-1

cdr3_nt: TGTGCCAGCAGCCCGACGACAGGCCATCAGCCCCAGCATTTT
cdr3_aa: CASSPTTGHQPQHF
j_call: TRBJ1-5
clone_size: NA
d_call: NA
v_call: TRBV9

cdr3_nt: TGTGCCAGCAGCTGGAGCTTCTCTGGGGCCAACGTCCTGACTTTC
cdr3_aa: CASSWSFSGANVLTF
j_call: TRBJ2-6
clone_size: NA
d_call: NA
v_call: TRBV11-2

cdr3_nt: TGTGCCAGCAGTCTGGGACAAGTTAGTTCCAAGGACACTGAAGCTTTCTTT
cdr3_aa: CASSLGQVSSKDTEAFF
j_call: TRBJ1-1
clone_size: few
d_call: NA
v_call: TRBV12-3/TRBV12-4

cdr3_nt: TGCGCCAGCAGCTTAATATCCCCCGGACAAAACTACGAGCAGTACTTC
cdr3_aa: CASSLISPGQNYEQYF
j_call: TRBJ2-7
clone_size: few
d_call: NA
v_call: TRBV5-1

cdr3_nt: TGCGCCAGCAGCCAACAGATCGTTGGGGACACCATATATTTT
cdr3_aa: CASSQQIVGDTIYF
j_call: TRBJ1-3
clone_size: few
d_call: NA
v_call: TRBV4-1

cdr3_nt: TGTGCCAGCAGCTTGGTCATTAGCGGGATACGATTCTTC
cdr3_aa: CASSLVISGIRFF
j_call: TRBJ2-1
clone_size: NA
d_call: TRBD2
v_call: TRBV5-6

cdr3_nt: TGTGCCAGCAGCACGCCGGGAGGGCGGTCCTACGAGCAGTACTTC
cdr3_aa: CASSTPGGRSYEQYF
j_call: TRBJ2-7
clone_size: NA
d_call: TRBD2
v_call: TRBV11-2

cdr3_nt: TGTGCCAGCAGTTACCGGGGACTAGCGGGAGGCCCTACAGATACGCAGTATTTT
cdr3_aa: CASSYRGLAGGPTDTQYF
j_call: TRBJ2-3
clone_size: few
d_call: TRBD2
v_call: TRBV6-5

cdr3_nt: TGTGCCAGCAGCCCAGGGGTGAGCAAAAACATTCAGTACTTC
cdr3_aa: CASSPGVSKNIQYF
j_call: TRBJ2-4
clone_size: NA
d_call: NA
v_call: TRBV9

cdr3_nt: TGTGCCAGCACCTCTGTCCGTTATCAGCCCCAGCATTTT
cdr3_aa: CASTSVRYQPQHF
j_call: TRBJ1-5
clone_size: many
d_call: NA
v_call: TRBV6-6

cdr3_nt: TGCGCCAGCAGCGCGGGGGGGAACACTGAAGCTTTCTTT
cdr3_aa: CASSAGGNTEAFF
j_call: TRBJ1-1
clone_size: NA
d_call: NA
v_call: TRBV5-1

cdr3_nt: TGTGCCAGCAGGGCAGGGGACGGACCCTACAATGAGCAGTTCTTC
cdr3_aa: CASRAGDGPYNEQFF
j_call: TRBJ2-1
clone_size: few
d_call: NA
v_call: TRBV9

cdr3_nt: TGCGCCAGCAGCCAAGCCGGACTGGGAACGCAGTATTTT
cdr3_aa: CASSQAGLGTQYF
j_call: TRBJ2-3
clone_size: few
d_call: NA
v_call: TRBV4-1

cdr3_nt: TGCAGTGCTGGGGACAGGGCGAACACCGGGGAGCTGTTTTTT
cdr3_aa: CSAGDRANTGELFF
j_call: TRBJ2-2
clone_size: few
d_call: TRBD1
v_call: TRBV20-1

cdr3_nt: TGCGCCAGCAGCCTGGGACCCACTAGCGGGGGGGCCAATGAGCAGTTCTTC
cdr3_aa: CASSLGPTSGGANEQFF
j_call: TRBJ2-1
clone_size: NA
d_call: TRBD2
v_call: TRBV5-1

cdr3_nt: TGTGCCAGCAGCTTACAGGGCGTAGCCCAAGAGACCCAGTACTTC
cdr3_aa: CASSLQGVAQETQYF
j_call: TRBJ2-5
clone_size: few
d_call: NA
v_call: TRBV7-2

cdr3_nt: TGTGCCAGCAGTTTTAATGAAAAACTGTTTTTT
cdr3_aa: CASSFNEKLFF
j_call: TRBJ1-4
clone_size: NA
d_call: NA
v_call: TRBV12-3/TRBV12-4

cdr3_nt: TGTGCCAGCAGCTTAGACAGACTCGCGAACACCGGGGAGCTGTTTTTT
cdr3_aa: CASSLDRLANTGELFF
j_call: TRBJ2-2
clone_size: NA
d_call: NA
v_call: TRBV7-2

cdr3_nt: TGTGCCAGCAGCCGCCCCATGGATACGCAGTATTTT
cdr3_aa: CASSRPMDTQYF
j_call: TRBJ2-3
clone_size: many
d_call: NA
v_call: TRBV7-9

cdr3_nt: TGTGCCAGCAGGGGACTCCACTCTGGGGCCAACGTCCTGACTTTC
cdr3_aa: CASRGLHSGANVLTF
j_call: TRBJ2-6
clone_size: NA
d_call: NA
v_call: TRBV7-9

cdr3_nt: TGTGCCAGCAGCCAAGATGTAGTAGTAGCGGGAAAGTTCTTC
cdr3_aa: CASSQDVVVAGKFF
j_call: TRBJ2-1
clone_size: few
d_call: TRBD2
v_call: TRBV3-1

cdr3_nt: TGTGCCAGCAGCTTTACTGACAGGGGCCTGAACAATGAGCAGTTCTTC
cdr3_aa: CASSFTDRGLNNEQFF
j_call: TRBJ2-1
clone_size: few
d_call: TRBD1
v_call: TRBV7-9

cdr3_nt: TGCAGTGCTACCCGACAGGGCCAAGAGACCCAGTACTTC
cdr3_aa: CSATRQGQETQYF
j_call: TRBJ2-5
clone_size: once
d_call: TRBD1
v_call: TRBV20-1

cdr3_nt: TGTGCCAGCAGTGGAAGGACTAGCGGGTCCGGGGAGCTGTTTTTT
cdr3_aa: CASSGRTSGSGELFF
j_call: TRBJ2-2
clone_size: NA
d_call: TRBD2
v_call: TRBV9

cdr3_nt: TGTGCCAGCAGTTACGGCCGGGACAGGGGCCGTGCTGGCTACACCTTC
cdr3_aa: CASSYGRDRGRAGYTF
j_call: TRBJ1-2
clone_size: few
d_call: TRBD1
v_call: TRBV6-5